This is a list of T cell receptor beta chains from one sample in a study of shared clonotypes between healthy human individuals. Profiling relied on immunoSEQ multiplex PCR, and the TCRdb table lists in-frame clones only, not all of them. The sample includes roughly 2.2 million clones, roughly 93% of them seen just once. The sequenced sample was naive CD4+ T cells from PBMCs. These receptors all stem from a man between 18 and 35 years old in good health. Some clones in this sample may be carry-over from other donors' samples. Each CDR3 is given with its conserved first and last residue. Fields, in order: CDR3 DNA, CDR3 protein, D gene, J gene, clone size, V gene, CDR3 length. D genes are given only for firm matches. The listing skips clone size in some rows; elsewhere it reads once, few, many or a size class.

DNA: TGCGCCAGCAGCTTGGGGCCTACCCCGGGGCTAAACTATGGCTACACCTTC
CDR3: CASSLGPTPGLNYGYTF
D: NA
J: TRBJ1-2
size: NA
V: TRBV5-1
length: 17

DNA: TGTGCCAGCAGTAAAGCGGGAGGGGAATACAATGAGCAGTTCTTC
CDR3: CASSKAGGEYNEQFF
D: TRBD2
J: TRBJ2-1
size: NA
V: TRBV28
length: 15

DNA: TGTGCCAGCAGTTTAGGGTGGCACACCATATATTTT
CDR3: CASSLGWHTIYF
D: NA
J: TRBJ1-3
size: NA
V: TRBV28
length: 12

DNA: TGCGCCAGCAGCCAAGATCGGAGCGGGAGGAGGGTTTCTGAGCAGTTCTTC
CDR3: CASSQDRSGRRVSEQFF
D: TRBD2
J: TRBJ2-1
size: NA
V: TRBV4-1
length: 17

DNA: TGTGCCAGCAGCTTAGCTCGGCTAGCGGGGTATGTCAAGAGCTCCTACAATGAGCAGTTCTTC
CDR3: CASSLARLAGYVKSSYNEQFF
D: TRBD2
J: TRBJ2-1
size: NA
V: TRBV7-2
length: 21

DNA: TGTGCCAGCAGTCTACGGACAGGGGGACAAGAGACCCAGTACTTC
CDR3: CASSLRTGGQETQYF
D: TRBD1
J: TRBJ2-5
size: NA
V: TRBV6-1
length: 15

DNA: TGTGCCAGCAGCCCAGGGACTAGCCAAGAGACCCAGTACTTC
CDR3: CASSPGTSQETQYF
D: TRBD2
J: TRBJ2-5
size: NA
V: TRBV2
length: 14

DNA: TGTGCCAGCAGTGAAGCGGGCAATAGAAATGAAAAACTGTTTTTT
CDR3: CASSEAGNRNEKLFF
D: NA
J: TRBJ1-4
size: NA
V: TRBV25-1
length: 15

DNA: TGTGCCAGCAGTGATGCCAGGGAGTACCAAGAGACCCAGTACTTC
CDR3: CASSDAREYQETQYF
D: NA
J: TRBJ2-5
size: NA
V: TRBV25-1
length: 15

DNA: TGTGCCAGCAGTCAGCAGAAGCGGGAGGGCCGTGAGACCCAGTACTTC
CDR3: CASSQQKREGRETQYF
D: TRBD2
J: TRBJ2-5
size: NA
V: TRBV27
length: 16

DNA: TGTGCCAGCAGTTTTGGCCGCTCCTACGAGCAGTACTTC
CDR3: CASSFGRSYEQYF
D: NA
J: TRBJ2-7
size: NA
V: TRBV27
length: 13

DNA: TGTGCCAGCAGCTTTATGGGCTTCACCACAGATACGCAGTATTTT
CDR3: CASSFMGFTTDTQYF
D: NA
J: TRBJ2-3
size: NA
V: TRBV5-4
length: 15

DNA: TGTGCCAGCAGCCCCCGAGGAACTGAAGCTTTCTTT
CDR3: CASSPRGTEAFF
D: NA
J: TRBJ1-1
size: NA
V: TRBV28
length: 12

DNA: TGTGCCAGCAGCCTTTCGGGTGGGGGACAGTACAACGAGCAGTACTTC
CDR3: CASSLSGGGQYNEQYF
D: TRBD1
J: TRBJ2-7
size: NA
V: TRBV7-9
length: 16

DNA: TGTGCCAGCAGTTGGGAGACCCAGTACTTC
CDR3: CASSWETQYF
D: NA
J: TRBJ2-5
size: NA
V: TRBV6-1
length: 10

DNA: TGTGCCAGCTCACCACGAGGGGGCCCCACCTACGAGCAGTACTTC
CDR3: CASSPRGGPTYEQYF
D: TRBD1
J: TRBJ2-7
size: NA
V: TRBV18
length: 15

DNA: TGTGCCACCAGCAGAGATCAAGGTCGACTGAATAATGAAAAACTGTTTTTT
CDR3: CATSRDQGRLNNEKLFF
D: NA
J: TRBJ1-4
size: NA
V: TRBV15
length: 17

DNA: TGTGCCAGCAGTGTATCCCCAGACAATCAGCCCCAGCATTTT
CDR3: CASSVSPDNQPQHF
D: NA
J: TRBJ1-5
size: NA
V: TRBV2
length: 14

DNA: TGTGCCATAGGGACTCGTAACGAGCAGTTCTTC
CDR3: CAIGTRNEQFF
D: NA
J: TRBJ2-1
size: NA
V: TRBV6-6
length: 11

DNA: TGTGCCAGCAGCGGGACAGCCAACACCGAGGAGCTGTTTTTT
CDR3: CASSGTANTEELFF
D: TRBD1
J: TRBJ2-2
size: NA
V: TRBV2
length: 14

DNA: TGTGCCAGCAGTGAGTCGGCGGGACTCAATGAAAAACTGTTTTTT
CDR3: CASSESAGLNEKLFF
D: NA
J: TRBJ1-4
size: NA
V: TRBV6-4
length: 15

DNA: TGTGCCAGCAGTCGAGGGGGTGATGGAAACACCATATATTTT
CDR3: CASSRGGDGNTIYF
D: NA
J: TRBJ1-3
size: NA
V: TRBV6-5
length: 14

DNA: TGTGCCAGCAGTCCAGGGAGGGCTAGCGGCACAGATACGCAGTATTTT
CDR3: CASSPGRASGTDTQYF
D: TRBD2
J: TRBJ2-3
size: once
V: TRBV27
length: 16

DNA: TGCGCCAGCAGCTTGGACCCTAGCGGGCCCTCCTACAATGAGCAGTTCTTC
CDR3: CASSLDPSGPSYNEQFF
D: TRBD2
J: TRBJ2-1
size: once
V: TRBV5-1
length: 17

DNA: TGTGCCAGCAGCCCCCGGCTTGCCGCGTGGACTAGCGGGACAGATACGCAGTATTTT
CDR3: CASSPRLAAWTSGTDTQYF
D: TRBD2
J: TRBJ2-3
size: NA
V: TRBV9
length: 19

DNA: TGCAGTGCGGGAGGGGCGGCTGAAGCTTTCTTT
CDR3: CSAGGAAEAFF
D: NA
J: TRBJ1-1
size: NA
V: TRBV20-1
length: 11

DNA: TGCGCCAGCAGGGGGGGAGGGCCGAGGGGAGAGACCCAGTACTTC
CDR3: CASRGGGPRGETQYF
D: TRBD2
J: TRBJ2-5
size: once
V: TRBV5-1
length: 15

DNA: TGTGCCTGGAGTTCCGGACTAGCGGGTAGCTCCTACGAGCAGTACTTC
CDR3: CAWSSGLAGSSYEQYF
D: TRBD2
J: TRBJ2-7
size: NA
V: TRBV30
length: 16

DNA: TGCGCCAGCAGCCAAGTCCCGGGAGGAGAGACCCAGTACTTC
CDR3: CASSQVPGGETQYF
D: TRBD2
J: TRBJ2-5
size: NA
V: TRBV4-1
length: 14

DNA: TGTGCCAGCAGCTTCCCAGATCGGGGGCCCCAGCATTTT
CDR3: CASSFPDRGPQHF
D: NA
J: TRBJ1-5
size: NA
V: TRBV7-9
length: 13

DNA: TGTGCCAGCAGCGTAGGTCTCGGAGGGGGACTAGGAGGTACCTACGAGCAGTACTTC
CDR3: CASSVGLGGGLGGTYEQYF
D: TRBD2
J: TRBJ2-7
size: NA
V: TRBV9
length: 19

DNA: TGTGCCAGCAGAAGCGCTAGCGGGGGAAACAATGAGCAGTTCTTC
CDR3: CASRSASGGNNEQFF
D: TRBD2
J: TRBJ2-1
size: NA
V: TRBV6-1
length: 15

DNA: TGTGCCAGCAGCCCGGGGGGCACCGGGGAGCTGTTTTTT
CDR3: CASSPGGTGELFF
D: TRBD2
J: TRBJ2-2
size: NA
V: TRBV7-9
length: 13

DNA: TGCGCCAGCAGCTCTAGAGGGACAGACCTAAACACTGAAGCTTTCTTT
CDR3: CASSSRGTDLNTEAFF
D: TRBD1
J: TRBJ1-1
size: NA
V: TRBV5-1
length: 16

DNA: TGTGCCAGCAGCAGCCCGTCGACAGGCGTGGGTCAGCCCCAGCATTTT
CDR3: CASSSPSTGVGQPQHF
D: NA
J: TRBJ1-5
size: NA
V: TRBV28
length: 16

DNA: TGTGCCAGCAGCTTATTAGGGGGGAACACTGAAGCTTTCTTT
CDR3: CASSLLGGNTEAFF
D: NA
J: TRBJ1-1
size: NA
V: TRBV7-8
length: 14

DNA: TGTGCCAGCAGTTGGGGGTGGAAGGGTATTCAGTACTTC
CDR3: CASSWGWKGIQYF
D: NA
J: TRBJ2-4
size: NA
V: TRBV27
length: 13

DNA: TGTGCCAGCAGGATAGAAGACAGGGATTACACCGGGGAGCTGTTTTTT
CDR3: CASRIEDRDYTGELFF
D: TRBD1
J: TRBJ2-2
size: NA
V: TRBV4-2
length: 16

DNA: TGTGCCAGCAGCCCGGGCCCGGGGGGCACTGAAGCTTTCTTT
CDR3: CASSPGPGGTEAFF
D: NA
J: TRBJ1-1
size: NA
V: TRBV9
length: 14

DNA: TGTGCCAGCAGTCTGACACTGAAGAACACCGGGGAGCTGTTTTTT
CDR3: CASSLTLKNTGELFF
D: NA
J: TRBJ2-2
size: NA
V: TRBV5-8
length: 15

DNA: TGCGCCAGCAGCTGGACTCGACCGGCAGATACGCAGTATTTT
CDR3: CASSWTRPADTQYF
D: NA
J: TRBJ2-3
size: NA
V: TRBV5-1
length: 14

DNA: TGTGCCAGCAGCGCATTGATCCGGGGTCAACACAATGAGCAGTTCTTC
CDR3: CASSALIRGQHNEQFF
D: NA
J: TRBJ2-1
size: NA
V: TRBV5-4
length: 16

DNA: TGTGCCAGCAGCTTGGATCCAGGGGTGAACACTGAAGCTTTCTTT
CDR3: CASSLDPGVNTEAFF
D: NA
J: TRBJ1-1
size: NA
V: TRBV5-4
length: 15

DNA: TGTGCCAGCAGTTTGGGTACCCTCCGGGACAGCAACACTGAAGCTTTCTTT
CDR3: CASSLGTLRDSNTEAFF
D: TRBD1
J: TRBJ1-1
size: NA
V: TRBV28
length: 17

DNA: TGTGCCAGCAGCTTAGTTAACGATAGGGGATACGAGCAGTACTTC
CDR3: CASSLVNDRGYEQYF
D: NA
J: TRBJ2-7
size: NA
V: TRBV11-1
length: 15

DNA: TGCGCCAGCAGCGGACTAGCGGGGCCACCTAGCACAGATACGCAGTATTTT
CDR3: CASSGLAGPPSTDTQYF
D: TRBD2
J: TRBJ2-3
size: NA
V: TRBV5-1
length: 17